The 11 T cell receptor beta chains given below trace back to one sample, sequenced in a study of cytomegalovirus exposure and HLA in healthy donors. Sequencing used immunoSEQ multiplex PCR; TCRdb keeps in-frame clones, though not all of them. Of more than 85,000 clones listed, more than 85% are singletons. The sequenced sample was PBMCs. The receptors originated from a young woman in good health and CMV-seropositive.

This chain uses TRBV15 with TRBJ2-7, with TRBD1 matching 7 bases. The CDR3 is 14 residues long. V gave up 0 bases and J gave up 5 bases; unmatched junction bases: 4. CDR1 is LNHNV, CDR2 YYDKDF, per germline (reference sequence). This CDR3 reads CATSRDKGADEQYF. CDR3 coding DNA: TGTGCCACCAGCAGAGATAAGGGGGCCGACGAGCAGTACTTC.

The chain recombines TRBV10-3 with TRBJ1-1, with 9 bases matching TRBD1. The CDR3 has 15 amino acids. The ends lost 4 bases at V and 5 bases at J; junction bases unmatched: 8. Germline V CDR1 and CDR2: ENHRY, SYGVKD. CDR3 sequence (DNA): TGTGCCATCAGTGGCCGGGACAGGGTTATGACTGAAGCTTTCTTT. Protein: CAISGRDRVMTEAFF.

This clone was observed a single time. The V gene is TRBV5-1, the J gene TRBJ2-7, with D uncertain. From germline, CDR1 is SGHRS and CDR2 YFSETQ. The ends were cut back, 4 bases at V and 3 bases at J, with 11 bases in the middle. The length of the CDR3 is 13 residues. CDR3 amino acids: CASSPVSLYEQYF. CDR3 nucleotides: TGCGCCAGCAGCCCCGTGAGCCTCTACGAGCAGTACTTC.

This chain connects TRBV2 to TRBJ2-5; 7 bases fit TRBD2. Losses at the gene ends were 2 bases for V and 4 bases for J; bases not matched to a gene: 10. The CDR3 has 16 residues. The germline CDR1 and CDR2 sequences are SNHLY and FYNNEI. DNA of the CDR3: TGTGCCAGCAGTGAATATGGTGGGGGGGGATTAGAGACCCAGTACTTC. Translation gives CASSEYGGGGLETQYF. Together with reference TRBV2 and TRBJ2-5, the CDR3 gives the full variable domain: EPEVTQTPSHQVTQMGQEVILRCVPISNHLYFYWYRQILGQKVEFLVSFYNNEISEKSEIFDDQFSVERPDGSNFTLKIRSTKLEDSAMYFCASSEYGGGGLETQYFGPGTRLLVL.

This rearrangement joins TRBV7-9 to TRBJ1-1; a weak D match, TRBD1 (6 bases). This CDR3 is built from 18 residues. Germline V lookup: CDR1 SEHNR, CDR2 FQNEAQ (reference sequence). The V gene lost 3 bases and the J gene lost 4 bases, with 24 bases spanning the gap. The CDR3 coding sequence is TGTGCCAGCAGCTTTACGTCATTATCGCAGGGGAAGGGCACTGAAGCTTTCTTT. Protein sequence: CASSFTSLSQGKGTEAFF. The full variable domain, its missing parts supplied by reference TRBV7-9 and TRBJ1-1, is DTGVSQNPRHKITKRGQNVTFRCDPISEHNRLYWYRQTLGQGPEFLTYFQNEAQLEKSRLLSDRFSAERPKGSFSTLEIQRTEQGDSAMYLCASSFTSLSQGKGTEAFFGQGTRLTVV.

In DNA, the CDR3 is TGTGCCAGCAGTTTATTTCGCGGGAGACTGTCCTACGAGCAGTACTTC. As protein: CASSLFRGRLSYEQYF. The gene calls are TRBV28 and TRBJ2-7, with 7 bases that match TRBD2. The germline gives CDR1 MDHEN, CDR2 SYDVKM. The CDR3 consists of 16 residues. J lost 1 base, V lost 1 base, and 7 bases had no gene match.

The V gene is TRBV11-3, the J gene TRBJ2-6; D unclear. The CDR3 has 13 residues. The germline gives CDR1 SGHNT, CDR2 YENEEA. V was clipped by 5 bases and J by 4 bases, with 6 bases between them. CDR3 coding DNA: TGTGCCAGCAGCGTGGCCGGGGCCAACGTCCTGACTTTC. Translating it yields CASSVAGANVLTF.

V gene TRBV5-4 combines with J gene TRBJ2-2; TRBD2 aligns across 9 bases. V lost 7 bases to trimming and J lost 5 bases; unmatched junction nucleotides: 12. This CDR3 is 16 amino acids long. Germline V gene data show CDR1 as SGHNT and CDR2 as YYREEE (reference sequence). The CDR3 nucleotides read TGTGCCAGCGCCACGGATCCAGCGGGGGGTACCGGGGAGCTGTTTTTT. Its translation is CASATDPAGGTGELFF.

Written as DNA, the CDR3 is TGTGCCAGCTCACCTTTCCCCCCGGGACAGGCCGGATACAATGAGCAGTTCTTC. Translating it yields CASSPFPPGQAGYNEQFF. The gene calls are TRBV18 and TRBJ2-1, with TRBD1 identical over 8 bases. Per the germline V gene, CDR1 is KGHSH and CDR2 is LQKENI. V was clipped by 3 bases and J by 4 bases; unmatched bases: 14. CDR3 length equals 18 residues.

The rearrangement links TRBV6-1 to TRBJ2-3; D gene ambiguous. The CDR3 is 14 amino acids. Germline assignment: CDR1 MNHNS and CDR2 SASEGT. V was clipped by 8 bases and J by 2 bases, with 14 bases between them. The CDR3 bases are TGTGCCAGCTTCCCGCGTCCGAACACAGATACGCAGTATTTT. Translating it yields CASFPRPNTDTQYF.

The chain is built from TRBV19 and TRBJ2-1; the match to TRBD1 covers 10 bases. The CDR3 is 15 residues long. The junction had 8 bases not matched to a gene; V was cut back by 7 bases and J by 5 bases. CDR1 LNHDA and CDR2 SQIVND come from the germline V gene (reference sequence). CDR3 sequence (DNA): TGTGCCAGTAATTTCCCGGGACAGGGGAACAATGAGCAGTTCTTC. Translated, it gives CASNFPGQGNNEQFF.